This is a list of T cell receptor beta chains from one sample in a study of T cells after yellow fever vaccination. TCRdb re-derived calls from the 5' RACE reads in MiXCR, one entry per CDR3 protein. The sample records 450,000 to 650,000 distinct CDR3 sequences, 20% to 25% being singletons. The sample was PBMCs, taken around 3 weeks after the first yellow fever vaccination. These receptors originate from a man aged 18-30 years who received the YFV17D yellow fever vaccine. CDR3s include the opening cysteine and the closing phenylalanine or tryptophan. The order of the fields is clone size, V gene, CDR3 protein. Clone sizes are given selectively: once, few, many, or a class where the clone is expanded.

clone_size: .
v_call: TRBV7-2
cdr3_aa: CASSLVQQETQYF

clone_size: few
v_call: TRBV12-5
cdr3_aa: CASGPTGRFYEQYF

clone_size: .
v_call: TRBV12-3/TRBV12-4
cdr3_aa: CASSSSMGWNSPLHF

clone_size: few
v_call: TRBV20-1
cdr3_aa: CSARLPDSQEKLFF

clone_size: few
v_call: TRBV15
cdr3_aa: CATSREVRALCFF

clone_size: few
v_call: TRBV24-1
cdr3_aa: CATSDPTGYNEQFF

clone_size: many
v_call: TRBV12-3/TRBV12-4
cdr3_aa: CASSLIAGGTDTQYF

clone_size: few
v_call: TRBV20-1
cdr3_aa: CSASSTGHEQYF

clone_size: few
v_call: TRBV6-5
cdr3_aa: CASGRAGQPQHF

clone_size: few
v_call: TRBV12-3/TRBV12-4
cdr3_aa: CASSPPLGEGETQYF

clone_size: few
v_call: TRBV4-2
cdr3_aa: CASSQEYRGSDYGYTF

clone_size: .
v_call: TRBV4-1
cdr3_aa: CASSHIQGAEAFF

clone_size: few
v_call: TRBV4-1
cdr3_aa: CASSAVGRDSYEQYF

clone_size: .
v_call: TRBV11-2
cdr3_aa: CASSLLPAVGTGGTNEQFF

clone_size: .
v_call: TRBV9
cdr3_aa: CASSVEGGGVWNEQFF

clone_size: few
v_call: TRBV27
cdr3_aa: CASSASTGITEAFF

clone_size: .
v_call: TRBV3-1
cdr3_aa: CASSLGWQGVLLGIMFF

clone_size: many
v_call: TRBV27
cdr3_aa: CASSLGDSRETQYF

clone_size: .
v_call: TRBV24-1
cdr3_aa: CATRGDLRDTQYF

clone_size: few
v_call: TRBV27
cdr3_aa: CASSFVPGSSYEQYF

clone_size: .
v_call: TRBV10-2
cdr3_aa: CASSRQRAEAFF

clone_size: .
v_call: TRBV5-1
cdr3_aa: CASSQSWGFEQYF

clone_size: .
v_call: TRBV3-1
cdr3_aa: CASSQAIVRKPQHF

clone_size: .
v_call: TRBV6-1
cdr3_aa: CASSEWTEGYNEQFF

clone_size: few
v_call: TRBV20-1
cdr3_aa: CSARRIGRELFF

clone_size: few
v_call: TRBV7-9
cdr3_aa: CASSLAWTRTYNEQFF

clone_size: few
v_call: TRBV11-2
cdr3_aa: CASSGPGTDISGANVLTF

clone_size: .
v_call: TRBV6-2/TRBV6-3
cdr3_aa: CASSYTPGRDTQYF

clone_size: few
v_call: TRBV6-5
cdr3_aa: CASSYSLFSVKAETQYF

clone_size: .
v_call: TRBV5-1
cdr3_aa: CATTEGGGTGLYNEQFF

clone_size: .
v_call: TRBV6-1
cdr3_aa: CASNRQRFEETQYF

clone_size: few
v_call: TRBV4-3
cdr3_aa: CASSQEVSGGLTYNEQFF

clone_size: few
v_call: TRBV11-2
cdr3_aa: CASSRDFNTEAFF

clone_size: .
v_call: TRBV4-3
cdr3_aa: CASSQYVGRKNTEAFF

clone_size: few
v_call: TRBV6-5
cdr3_aa: CASSSPFIPGGSNTEAFF

clone_size: .
v_call: TRBV2
cdr3_aa: CASSVVNSPLHF

clone_size: .
v_call: TRBV29-1
cdr3_aa: CSVRQGEGGYTF

clone_size: few
v_call: TRBV6-5
cdr3_aa: CASSFSTNSNQPQHF

clone_size: .
v_call: TRBV4-3
cdr3_aa: CASSQERPVQGNTGELFF

clone_size: few
v_call: TRBV7-2
cdr3_aa: CASRLSGTGPYNEQFF

clone_size: many
v_call: TRBV5-1
cdr3_aa: CASSLWSKIDEQYF

clone_size: many
v_call: TRBV7-2
cdr3_aa: CASNEGTSGEKLFF

clone_size: .
v_call: TRBV12-5
cdr3_aa: CASGLVLGNTEAFF

clone_size: .
v_call: TRBV18
cdr3_aa: CASSPSSPGTGGTEAFF

clone_size: .
v_call: TRBV5-1
cdr3_aa: CASSLASYYEQYF

clone_size: .
v_call: TRBV12-3/TRBV12-4
cdr3_aa: CASSYWPGGPHTGELFF

clone_size: .
v_call: TRBV5-1
cdr3_aa: CASSLADQGGGNEQFF

clone_size: .
v_call: TRBV19
cdr3_aa: CATARTANTGELFF

clone_size: .
v_call: TRBV18
cdr3_aa: CASRGYRSEDTEAFF

clone_size: .
v_call: TRBV6-5
cdr3_aa: CASSYSRQGFTEAFF

clone_size: .
v_call: TRBV6-2/TRBV6-3
cdr3_aa: CASSYSPLRDTEAFF

clone_size: few
v_call: TRBV5-1
cdr3_aa: CASSYGGVYEQFF

clone_size: few
v_call: TRBV4-3
cdr3_aa: CASSQDQGQNYGYTF

clone_size: few
v_call: TRBV4-1
cdr3_aa: CASSHGTGDLSNQPQHF

clone_size: .
v_call: TRBV3-1
cdr3_aa: CASSQGLAGGVETQYF

clone_size: few
v_call: TRBV12-3/TRBV12-4
cdr3_aa: CASSLELAGPRDTQYF

clone_size: .
v_call: TRBV3-1
cdr3_aa: CASSQVNRAAPEAFF

clone_size: few
v_call: TRBV12-3/TRBV12-4
cdr3_aa: CASSFGGGPRTEAFF

clone_size: few
v_call: TRBV12-3/TRBV12-4
cdr3_aa: CASSYTGNSYNEQFF

clone_size: once
v_call: TRBV9
cdr3_aa: CASSVTGGPSGANVLTF